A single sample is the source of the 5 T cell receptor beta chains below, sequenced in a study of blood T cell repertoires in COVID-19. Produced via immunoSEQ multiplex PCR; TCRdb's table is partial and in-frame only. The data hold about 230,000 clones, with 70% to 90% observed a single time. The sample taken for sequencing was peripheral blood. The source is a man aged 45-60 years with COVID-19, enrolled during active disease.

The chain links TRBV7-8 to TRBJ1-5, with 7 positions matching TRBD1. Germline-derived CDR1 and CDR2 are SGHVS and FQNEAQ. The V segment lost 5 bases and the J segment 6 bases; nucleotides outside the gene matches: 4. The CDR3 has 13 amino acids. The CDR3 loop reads CASSVDRAQPQHF. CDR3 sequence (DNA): TGTGCCAGCAGCGTAGACAGGGCTCAGCCCCAGCATTTT.

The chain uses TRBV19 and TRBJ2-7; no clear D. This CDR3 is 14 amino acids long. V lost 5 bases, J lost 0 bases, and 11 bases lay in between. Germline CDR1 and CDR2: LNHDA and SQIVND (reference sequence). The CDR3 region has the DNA TGTGCCAGTAGTTACGACTGGAGCTCCTACGAGCAGTACTTC. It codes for CASSYDWSSYEQYF.

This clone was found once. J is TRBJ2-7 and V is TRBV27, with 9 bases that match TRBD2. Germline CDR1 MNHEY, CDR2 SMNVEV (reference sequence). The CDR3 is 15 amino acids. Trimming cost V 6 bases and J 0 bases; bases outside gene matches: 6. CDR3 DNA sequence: TGTGCCAGCAGAGGACTAGCGAGTACCTCCTACGAGCAGTACTTC. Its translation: CASRGLASTSYEQYF.

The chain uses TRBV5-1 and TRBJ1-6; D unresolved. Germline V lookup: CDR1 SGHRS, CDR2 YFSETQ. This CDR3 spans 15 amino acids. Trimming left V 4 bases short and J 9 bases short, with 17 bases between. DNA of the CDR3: TGCGCCAGCAGCCGTTCCGGGGTAGTAGGTTCACCCCTCCACTTT. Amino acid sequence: CASSRSGVVGSPLHF.

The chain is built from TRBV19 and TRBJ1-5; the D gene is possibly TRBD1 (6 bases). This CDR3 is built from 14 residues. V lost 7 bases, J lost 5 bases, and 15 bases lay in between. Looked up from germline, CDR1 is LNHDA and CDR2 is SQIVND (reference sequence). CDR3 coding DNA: TGTGCCAGTACCACAAGACAGGCTGATCAGCCCCAGCATTTT. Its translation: CASTTRQADQPQHF.